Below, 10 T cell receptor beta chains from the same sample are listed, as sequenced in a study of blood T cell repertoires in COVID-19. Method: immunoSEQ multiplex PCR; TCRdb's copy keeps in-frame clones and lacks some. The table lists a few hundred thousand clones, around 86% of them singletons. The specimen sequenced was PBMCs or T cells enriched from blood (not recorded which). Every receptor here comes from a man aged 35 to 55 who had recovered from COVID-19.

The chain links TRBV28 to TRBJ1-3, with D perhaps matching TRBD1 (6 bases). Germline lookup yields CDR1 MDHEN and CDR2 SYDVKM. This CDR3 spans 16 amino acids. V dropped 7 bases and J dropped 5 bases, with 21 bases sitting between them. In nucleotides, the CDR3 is TGTGCCAGCACTGACATGACAGGAGCTTCCCGAAACACCATATATTTT. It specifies CASTDMTGASRNTIYF. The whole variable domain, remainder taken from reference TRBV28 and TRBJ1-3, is DVKVTQSSRYLVKRTGEKVFLECVQDMDHENMFWYRQDPGLGLRLIYFSYDVKMKEKGDIPEGYSVSREKKERFSLILESASTNQTSMYLCASTDMTGASRNTIYFGEGSWLTVV.

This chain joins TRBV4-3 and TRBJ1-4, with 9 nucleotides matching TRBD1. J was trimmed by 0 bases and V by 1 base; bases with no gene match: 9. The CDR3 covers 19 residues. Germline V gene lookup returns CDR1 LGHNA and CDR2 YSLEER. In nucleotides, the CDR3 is TGCGCCAGCAGCCAAGTAAATGGAGACAGGGGGGCAACTAATGAAAAACTGTTTTTT. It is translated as CASSQVNGDRGATNEKLFF.

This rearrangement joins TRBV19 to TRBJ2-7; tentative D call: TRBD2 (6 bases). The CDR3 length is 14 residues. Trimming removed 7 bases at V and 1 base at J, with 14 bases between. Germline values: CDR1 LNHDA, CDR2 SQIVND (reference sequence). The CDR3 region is CASKIDRGSYEQYF. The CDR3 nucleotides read TGTGCCAGTAAGATTGATCGGGGGTCCTACGAGCAGTACTTC.

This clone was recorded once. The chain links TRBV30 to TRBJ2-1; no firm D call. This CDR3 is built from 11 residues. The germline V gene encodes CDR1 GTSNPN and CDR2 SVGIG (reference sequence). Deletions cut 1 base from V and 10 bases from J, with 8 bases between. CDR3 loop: CAWSAPQEQFF. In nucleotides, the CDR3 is TGTGCCTGGAGTGCCCCCCAAGAGCAGTTCTTC.

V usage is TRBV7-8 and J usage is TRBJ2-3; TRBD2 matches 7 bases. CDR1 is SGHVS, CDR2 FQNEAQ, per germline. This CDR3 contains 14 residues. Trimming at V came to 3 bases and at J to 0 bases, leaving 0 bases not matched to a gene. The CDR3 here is CASSLTSSTDTQYF. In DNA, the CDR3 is TGTGCCAGCAGCTTGACTAGCAGCACAGATACGCAGTATTTT. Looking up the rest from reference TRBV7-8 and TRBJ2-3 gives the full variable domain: GAGVSQSPRYKVAKRGQDVALRCDPISGHVSLFWYQQALGQGPEFLTYFQNEAQLDKSGLPSDRFFAERPEGSVSTLKIQRTQQEDSAVYLCASSLTSSTDTQYFGPGTRLTVL.

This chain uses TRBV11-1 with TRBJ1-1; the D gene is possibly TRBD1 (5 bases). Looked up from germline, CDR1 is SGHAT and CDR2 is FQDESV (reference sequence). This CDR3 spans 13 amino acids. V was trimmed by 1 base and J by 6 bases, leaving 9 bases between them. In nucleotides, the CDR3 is TGTGCCAGCAGCTTAGAGTGGGGGGCTGAAGCTTTCTTT. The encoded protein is CASSLEWGAEAFF.

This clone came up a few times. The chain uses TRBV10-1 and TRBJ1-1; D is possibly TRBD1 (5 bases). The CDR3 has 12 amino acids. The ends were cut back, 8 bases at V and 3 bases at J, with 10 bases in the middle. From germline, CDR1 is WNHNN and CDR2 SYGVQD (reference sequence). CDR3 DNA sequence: TGCGCCAGCTTGCGGGGGTACACTGAAGCTTTCTTT. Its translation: CASLRGYTEAFF.

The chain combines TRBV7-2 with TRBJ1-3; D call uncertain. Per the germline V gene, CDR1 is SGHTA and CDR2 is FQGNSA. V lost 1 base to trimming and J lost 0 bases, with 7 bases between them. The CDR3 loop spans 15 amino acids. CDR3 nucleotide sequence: TGTGCCAGCAGCTTAGTAACTACCTCTGGAAACACCATATATTTT. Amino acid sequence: CASSLVTTSGNTIYF.

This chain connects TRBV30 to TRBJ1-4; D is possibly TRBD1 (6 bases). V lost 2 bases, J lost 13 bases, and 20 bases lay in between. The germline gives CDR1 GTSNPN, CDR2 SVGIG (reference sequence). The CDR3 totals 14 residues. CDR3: CAWSLGARLTTLFF. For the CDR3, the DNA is TGTGCCTGGAGTCTGGGGGCTCGTTTAACGACACTGTTTTTT.

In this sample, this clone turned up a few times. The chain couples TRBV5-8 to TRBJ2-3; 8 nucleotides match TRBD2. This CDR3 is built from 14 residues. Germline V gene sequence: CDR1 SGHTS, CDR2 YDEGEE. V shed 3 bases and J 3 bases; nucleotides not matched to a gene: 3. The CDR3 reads CASSSGLGTDTQYF. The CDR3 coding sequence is TGTGCCAGCAGCTCGGGACTAGGGACAGATACGCAGTATTTT.